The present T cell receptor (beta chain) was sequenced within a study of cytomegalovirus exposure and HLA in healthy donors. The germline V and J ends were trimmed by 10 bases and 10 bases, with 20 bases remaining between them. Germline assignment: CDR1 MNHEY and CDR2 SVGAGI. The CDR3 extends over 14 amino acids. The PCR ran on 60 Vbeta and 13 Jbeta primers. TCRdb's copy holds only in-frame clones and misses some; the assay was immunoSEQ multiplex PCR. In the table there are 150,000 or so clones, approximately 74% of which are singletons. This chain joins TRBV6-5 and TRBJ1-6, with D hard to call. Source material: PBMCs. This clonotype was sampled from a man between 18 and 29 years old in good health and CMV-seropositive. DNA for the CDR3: TGTGCCACAAACCGGGAGGCGGGAGCGTCACCCCTCCACTTT. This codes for CATNREAGASPLHF.